These 7 T cell receptor beta chains came from one sample sequenced in a study of blood T cell repertoires in COVID-19. TCRdb keeps only in-frame clones here, not all; method: immunoSEQ multiplex PCR. The sample has approximately 360,000 clones, 90% seen once; the top ten hold roughly 6.8%. Sequenced material: peripheral blood. The receptors were sampled from a man between 18 and 35 years old with active or convalescent COVID-19.

The V and J genes are TRBV28 and TRBJ2-5, with TRBD1 matching over 8 bases. Germline CDR1 is MDHEN and CDR2 is SYDVKM. This CDR3 comprises 17 residues. V lost 3 bases and J lost 5; bases outside the gene matches: 14. Here the CDR3 DNA reads TGTGCCAGCAGTTTGGGATATCCGGGACAGGAGGAGGAGACCCAGTACTTC. Translated, it gives CASSLGYPGQEEETQYF.

The rearrangement links TRBV7-9 to TRBJ2-2; D is ambiguous. Germline-derived CDR1 and CDR2 are SEHNR and FQNEAQ (reference sequence). V gave up 5 bases and J gave up 1 base, with 2 bases separating them. CDR3 length equals 12 residues. CDR3 in DNA: TGTGCCAGCAGCCTGAACACCGGGGAGCTGTTTTTT. This encodes CASSLNTGELFF.

The chain links TRBV30 to TRBJ2-1; D might be TRBD2 (5 bases). Germline CDR1 reads GTSNPN; CDR2 reads SVGIG (reference sequence). The V and J ends lost 2 bases and 7 bases respectively, with 12 bases between them. This CDR3 is built from 13 residues. The CDR3 DNA reads as TGTGCCTGGAGTTCCCTCGGGAATAATGAGCAGTTCTTC. It encodes CAWSSLGNNEQFF.

The rearrangement uses TRBV7-2 and TRBJ2-3; 7 nucleotides agree with TRBD2. The CDR3 spans 14 residues. The germline V gene has CDR1 SGHTA and CDR2 FQGNSA. Unmatched junction bases numbered 9, after V lost 6 bases and J lost 6 bases. CDR3 sequence reads: CASSGGLLGDTQYF. The CDR3 coding sequence is TGTGCCAGCAGTGGGGGACTATTAGGGGATACGCAGTATTTT.

V gene TRBV21-1 combines with J gene TRBJ2-2; the table's TRBD2 call for D was not verified on the DNA. TRBV21-1 is marked as a pseudogene. CDR3 size: 13 residues. The CDR3 here is CASSKRVTGELFF. DNA of the CDR3: TGTGCCAGCAGCAAGAGGGTGACCGGGGAGCTGTTTTTT.

The chain carries TRBV29-1 and TRBJ1-2; tentatively, D is TRBD1 (5 bases). CDR3 length: 13 residues. The V end lost 4 bases, the J end lost 2 bases, and 11 bases lay between the germline ends. CDR1 and CDR2 from the germline V gene are SQVTM and ANQGSEA. The CDR3 reads CSVAAGPNYGYTF. The CDR3 region has the DNA TGCAGCGTTGCGGCAGGGCCCAACTATGGCTACACCTTC. The variable domain in full, with the rest retrieved from reference TRBV29-1 and TRBJ1-2, is SAVISQKPSRDICQRGTSLTIQCQVDSQVTMMFWYRQQPGQSLTLIATANQGSEATYESGFVIDKFPISRPNLTFSTLTVSNMSPEDSSIYLCSVAAGPNYGYTFGSGTRLTVV.

The rearrangement links TRBV7-2 to TRBJ1-5; no reliable D call. The CDR3 has 13 amino acids. V lost 6 bases and J lost 5, with 11 bases in between. CDR1 and CDR2 (germline): SGHTA, FQGNSA. For the CDR3, the DNA is TGTGCCAGCAGTAGGGAGCCCGATCAGCCCCAGCATTTT. Translating gives CASSREPDQPQHF. The whole variable domain, remainder taken from reference TRBV7-2 and TRBJ1-5, is GAGVSQSPSNKVTEKGKDVELRCDPISGHTALYWYRQSLGQGLEFLIYFQGNSAPDKSGLPSDRFSAERTGGSVSTLTIQRTQQEDSAVYLCASSREPDQPQHFGDGTRLSIL.